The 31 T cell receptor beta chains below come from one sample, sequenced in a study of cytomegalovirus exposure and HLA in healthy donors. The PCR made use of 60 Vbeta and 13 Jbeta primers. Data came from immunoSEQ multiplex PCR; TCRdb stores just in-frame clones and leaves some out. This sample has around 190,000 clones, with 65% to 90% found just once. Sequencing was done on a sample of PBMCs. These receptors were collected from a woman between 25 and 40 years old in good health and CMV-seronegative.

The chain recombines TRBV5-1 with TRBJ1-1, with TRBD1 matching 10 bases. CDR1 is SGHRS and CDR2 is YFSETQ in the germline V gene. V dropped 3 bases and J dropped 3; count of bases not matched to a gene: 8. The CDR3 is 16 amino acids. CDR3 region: CASSSFTGTGDTEAFF. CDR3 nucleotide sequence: TGCGCCAGCAGCTCGTTCACCGGGACAGGGGACACTGAAGCTTTCTTT.

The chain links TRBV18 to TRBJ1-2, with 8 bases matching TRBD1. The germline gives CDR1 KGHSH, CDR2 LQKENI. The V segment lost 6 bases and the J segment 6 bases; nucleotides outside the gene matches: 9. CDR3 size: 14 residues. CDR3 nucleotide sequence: TGTGCCAGCTCTCTCGAGACAGGGGCGGATGGCTACACCTTC. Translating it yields CASSLETGADGYTF.

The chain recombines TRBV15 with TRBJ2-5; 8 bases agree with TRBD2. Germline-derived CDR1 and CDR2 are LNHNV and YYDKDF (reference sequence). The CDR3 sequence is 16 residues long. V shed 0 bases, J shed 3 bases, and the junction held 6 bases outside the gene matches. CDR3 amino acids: CATSRDRGREEETQYF. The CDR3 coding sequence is TGTGCCACCAGCAGAGATCGGGGGCGGGAGGAAGAGACCCAGTACTTC.

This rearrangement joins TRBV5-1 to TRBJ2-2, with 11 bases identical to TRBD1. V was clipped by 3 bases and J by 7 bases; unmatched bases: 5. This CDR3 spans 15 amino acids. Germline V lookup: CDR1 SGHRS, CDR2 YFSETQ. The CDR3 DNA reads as TGCGCCAGCAGCTACGGACAGGGGGCGGGCGGGGAGCTGTTTTTT. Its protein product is CASSYGQGAGGELFF.

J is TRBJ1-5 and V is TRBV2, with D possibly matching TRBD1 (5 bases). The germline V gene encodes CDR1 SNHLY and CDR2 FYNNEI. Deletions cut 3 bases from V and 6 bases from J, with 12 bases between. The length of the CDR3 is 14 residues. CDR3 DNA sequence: TGTGCCAGCAGTGATTCGGTAGGGGCTCAGCCCCAGCATTTT. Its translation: CASSDSVGAQPQHF. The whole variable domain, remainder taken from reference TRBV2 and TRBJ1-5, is EPEVTQTPSHQVTQMGQEVILRCVPISNHLYFYWYRQILGQKVEFLVSFYNNEISEKSEIFDDQFSVERPDGSNFTLKIRSTKLEDSAMYFCASSDSVGAQPQHFGDGTRLSIL.

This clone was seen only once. The CDR3, as DNA: TGTGCCAGTAGTATCCTAGCGGGGGGGCCGGGAGATACGCAGTATTTT. It specifies CASSILAGGPGDTQYF. The chain recombines TRBV19 with TRBJ2-3; 12 positions match TRBD2. With V trimmed by 3 bases and J by 5 bases, 6 bases remained unmatched. The CDR3 length is 16 residues. CDR1 is LNHDA and CDR2 is SQIVND in the germline V gene (reference sequence). The complete variable domain, with remaining parts taken from reference TRBV19 and TRBJ2-3, reads DGGITQSPKYLFRKEGQNVTLSCEQNLNHDAMYWYRQDPGQGLRLIYYSQIVNDFQKGDIAEGYSVSREKKESFPLTVTSAQKNPTAFYLCASSILAGGPGDTQYFGPGTRLTVL.

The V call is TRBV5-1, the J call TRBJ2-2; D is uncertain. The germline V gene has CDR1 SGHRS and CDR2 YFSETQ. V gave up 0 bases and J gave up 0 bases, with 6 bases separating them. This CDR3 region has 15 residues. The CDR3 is CASSLDTPNTGELFF. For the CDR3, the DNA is TGCGCCAGCAGCTTGGATACACCGAACACCGGGGAGCTGTTTTTT. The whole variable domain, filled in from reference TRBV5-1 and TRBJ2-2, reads KAGVTQTPRYLIKTRGQQVTLSCSPISGHRSVSWYQQTPGQGLQFLFEYFSETQRNKGNFPGRFSGRQFSNSRSEMNVSTLELGDSALYLCASSLDTPNTGELFFGEGSRLTVL.

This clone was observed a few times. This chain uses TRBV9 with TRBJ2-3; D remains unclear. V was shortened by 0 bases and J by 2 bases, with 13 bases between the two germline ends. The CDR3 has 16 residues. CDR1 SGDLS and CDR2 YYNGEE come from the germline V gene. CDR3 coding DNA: TGTGCCAGCAGCGTAGGGGCCCCATTGGCCACAGATACGCAGTATTTT. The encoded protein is CASSVGAPLATDTQYF.

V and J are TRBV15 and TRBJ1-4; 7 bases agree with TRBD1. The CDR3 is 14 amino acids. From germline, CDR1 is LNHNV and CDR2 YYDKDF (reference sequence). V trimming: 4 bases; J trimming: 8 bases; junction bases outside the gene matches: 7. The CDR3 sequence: CATSIDRVGEKLFF. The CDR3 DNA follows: TGTGCCACCAGCATAGACAGGGTAGGCGAAAAACTGTTTTTT.

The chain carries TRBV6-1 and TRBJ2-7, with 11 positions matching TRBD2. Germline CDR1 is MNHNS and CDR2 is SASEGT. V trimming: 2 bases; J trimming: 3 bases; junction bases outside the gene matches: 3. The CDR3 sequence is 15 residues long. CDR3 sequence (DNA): TGTGCCAGCAGTGAACCTAGCGGGGGGCTCTACGAGCAGTACTTC. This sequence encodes CASSEPSGGLYEQYF.

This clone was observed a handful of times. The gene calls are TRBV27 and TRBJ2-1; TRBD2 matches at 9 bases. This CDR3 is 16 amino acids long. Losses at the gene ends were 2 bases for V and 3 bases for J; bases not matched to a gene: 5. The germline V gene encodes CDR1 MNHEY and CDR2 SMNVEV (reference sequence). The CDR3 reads CASSLTLSGSYNEQFF. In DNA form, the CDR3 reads TGTGCCAGCAGTTTAACCCTTAGCGGGAGCTACAATGAGCAGTTCTTC.

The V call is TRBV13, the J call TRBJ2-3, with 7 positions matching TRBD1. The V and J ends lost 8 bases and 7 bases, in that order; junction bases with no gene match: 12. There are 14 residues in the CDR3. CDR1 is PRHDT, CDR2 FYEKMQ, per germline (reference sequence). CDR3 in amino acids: CASGTGTVVHTQYF. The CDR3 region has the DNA TGTGCCAGCGGGACCGGGACAGTCGTTCATACGCAGTATTTT. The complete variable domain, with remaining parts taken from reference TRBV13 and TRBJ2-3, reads AAGVIQSPRHLIKEKRETATLKCYPIPRHDTVYWYQQGPGQDPQFLISFYEKMQSDKGSIPDRFSAQQFSDYHSELNMSSLELGDSALYFCASGTGTVVHTQYFGPGTRLTVL.

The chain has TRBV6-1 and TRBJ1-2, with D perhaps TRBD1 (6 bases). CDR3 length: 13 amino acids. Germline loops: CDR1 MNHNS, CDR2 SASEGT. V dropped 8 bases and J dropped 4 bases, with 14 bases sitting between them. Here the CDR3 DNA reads TGTGCCAGCGGGGGACAAATCTTCTATGGCTACACCTTC. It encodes CASGGQIFYGYTF.

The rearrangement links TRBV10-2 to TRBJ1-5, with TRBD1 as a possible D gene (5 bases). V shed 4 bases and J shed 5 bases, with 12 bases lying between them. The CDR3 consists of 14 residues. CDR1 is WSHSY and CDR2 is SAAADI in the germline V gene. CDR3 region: CASSVRGWDQPQHF. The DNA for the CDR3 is TGCGCCAGCAGTGTAAGGGGATGGGATCAGCCCCAGCATTTT.

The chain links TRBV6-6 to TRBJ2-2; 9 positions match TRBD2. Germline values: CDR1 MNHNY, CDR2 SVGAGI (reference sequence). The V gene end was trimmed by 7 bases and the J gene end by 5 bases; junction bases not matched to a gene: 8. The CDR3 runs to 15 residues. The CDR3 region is CASTQRGALTGELFF. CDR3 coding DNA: TGTGCCAGCACTCAGCGGGGGGCCCTAACCGGGGAGCTGTTTTTT.

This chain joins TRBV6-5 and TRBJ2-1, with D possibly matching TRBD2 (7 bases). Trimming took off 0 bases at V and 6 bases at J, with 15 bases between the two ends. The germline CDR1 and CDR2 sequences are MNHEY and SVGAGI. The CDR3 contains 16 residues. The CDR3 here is CASSYSIGGAPNEQFF. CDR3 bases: TGTGCCAGCAGTTACTCGATTGGGGGGGCCCCCAATGAGCAGTTCTTC.

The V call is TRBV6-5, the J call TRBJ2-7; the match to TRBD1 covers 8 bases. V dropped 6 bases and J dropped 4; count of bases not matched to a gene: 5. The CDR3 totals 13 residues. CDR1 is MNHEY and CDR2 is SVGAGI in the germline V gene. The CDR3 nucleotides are TGTGCCAGCAGGAGGACAGGGTATTACGAGCAGTACTTC. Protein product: CASRRTGYYEQYF.

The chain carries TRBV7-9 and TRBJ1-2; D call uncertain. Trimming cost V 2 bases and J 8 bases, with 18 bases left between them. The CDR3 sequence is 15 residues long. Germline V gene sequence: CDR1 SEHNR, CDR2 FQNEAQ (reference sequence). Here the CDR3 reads CASSLWIPGAEGYTF. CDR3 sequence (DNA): TGTGCCAGCAGCTTATGGATTCCGGGTGCTGAGGGCTACACCTTC.

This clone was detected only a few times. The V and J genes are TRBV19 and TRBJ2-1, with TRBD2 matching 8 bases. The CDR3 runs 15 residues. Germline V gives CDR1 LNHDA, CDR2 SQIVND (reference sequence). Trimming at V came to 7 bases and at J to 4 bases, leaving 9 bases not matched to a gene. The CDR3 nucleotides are TGTGCCAGTACCATAACAGCGGGGGAGTACAATGAGCAGTTCTTC. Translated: CASTITAGEYNEQFF.

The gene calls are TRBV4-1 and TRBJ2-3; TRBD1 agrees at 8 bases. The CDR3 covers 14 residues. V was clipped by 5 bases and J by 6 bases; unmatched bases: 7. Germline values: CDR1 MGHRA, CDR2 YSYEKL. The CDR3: CASSARQGWDTQYF. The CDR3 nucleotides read TGCGCCAGCAGCGCCCGACAGGGGTGGGATACGCAGTATTTT.

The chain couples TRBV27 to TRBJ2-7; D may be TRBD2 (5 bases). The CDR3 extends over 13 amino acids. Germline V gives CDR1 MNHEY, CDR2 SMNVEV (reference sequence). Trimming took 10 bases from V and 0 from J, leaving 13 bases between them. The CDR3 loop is CATALGSSYEQYF. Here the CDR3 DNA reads TGTGCCACCGCACTTGGGAGCTCCTACGAGCAGTACTTC.

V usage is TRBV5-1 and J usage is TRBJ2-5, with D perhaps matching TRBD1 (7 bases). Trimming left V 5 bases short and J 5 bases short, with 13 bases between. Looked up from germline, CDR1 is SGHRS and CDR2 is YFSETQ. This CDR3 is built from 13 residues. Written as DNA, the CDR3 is TGCGCCAGCAGGAGATCAGGGGGGGAGACCCAGTACTTC. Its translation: CASRRSGGETQYF.

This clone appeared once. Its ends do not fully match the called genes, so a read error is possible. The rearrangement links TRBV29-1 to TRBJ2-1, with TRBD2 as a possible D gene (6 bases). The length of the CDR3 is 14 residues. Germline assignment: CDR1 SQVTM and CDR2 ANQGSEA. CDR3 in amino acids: CSIEVLAHHNEQFF. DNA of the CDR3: TGCAGCATTGAGGTGCTAGCGCACCACAATGAGCAGTTCTTC.

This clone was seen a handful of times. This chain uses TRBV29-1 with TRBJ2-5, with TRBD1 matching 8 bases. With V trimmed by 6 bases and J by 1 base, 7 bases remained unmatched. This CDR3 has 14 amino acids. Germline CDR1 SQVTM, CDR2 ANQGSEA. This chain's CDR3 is CSVVFDRGQETQYF. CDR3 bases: TGCAGCGTCGTGTTCGACAGGGGCCAAGAGACCCAGTACTTC.

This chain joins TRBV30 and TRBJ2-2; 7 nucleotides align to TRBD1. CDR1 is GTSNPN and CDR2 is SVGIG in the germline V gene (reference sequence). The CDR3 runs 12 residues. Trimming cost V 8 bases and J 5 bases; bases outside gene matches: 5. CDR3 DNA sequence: TGTGCCGGACTGGGACAGACCGGGGAGCTGTTTTTT. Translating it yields CAGLGQTGELFF.

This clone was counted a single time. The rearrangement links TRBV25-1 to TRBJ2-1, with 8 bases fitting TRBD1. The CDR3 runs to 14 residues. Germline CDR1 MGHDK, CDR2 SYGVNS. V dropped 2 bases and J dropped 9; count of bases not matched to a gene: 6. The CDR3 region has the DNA TGTGCCAGCAGTGAACTAGACAGGGGAGGTGAGCAGTTCTTC. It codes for CASSELDRGGEQFF.

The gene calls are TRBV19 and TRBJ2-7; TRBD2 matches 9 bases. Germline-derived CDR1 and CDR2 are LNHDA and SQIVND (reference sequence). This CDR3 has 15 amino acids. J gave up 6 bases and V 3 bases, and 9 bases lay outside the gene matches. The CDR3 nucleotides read TGTGCCAGTAGTATGGTCGGCGGGAGGGTTGGCGAGCAGTACTTC. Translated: CASSMVGGRVGEQYF.

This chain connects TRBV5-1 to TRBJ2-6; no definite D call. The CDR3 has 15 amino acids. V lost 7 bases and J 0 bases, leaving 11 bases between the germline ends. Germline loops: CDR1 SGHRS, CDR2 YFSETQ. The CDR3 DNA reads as TGCGCCAGCGGAGTCCAAGACTCTGGGGCCAACGTCCTGACTTTC. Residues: CASGVQDSGANVLTF.

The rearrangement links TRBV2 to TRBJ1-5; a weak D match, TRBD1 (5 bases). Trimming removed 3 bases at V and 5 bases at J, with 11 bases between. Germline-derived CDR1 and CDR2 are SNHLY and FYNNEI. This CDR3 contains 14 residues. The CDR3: CASSEGNRHQPQHF. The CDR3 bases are TGTGCCAGCAGTGAGGGGAACAGGCATCAGCCCCAGCATTTT.

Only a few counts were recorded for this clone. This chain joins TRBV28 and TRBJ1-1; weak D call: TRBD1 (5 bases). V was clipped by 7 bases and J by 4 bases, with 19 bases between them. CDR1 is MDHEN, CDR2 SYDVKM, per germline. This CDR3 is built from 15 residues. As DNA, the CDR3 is TGTGCCAGCACTTCATCCGGGGGTTTCGGCACTGAAGCTTTCTTT. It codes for CASTSSGGFGTEAFF.

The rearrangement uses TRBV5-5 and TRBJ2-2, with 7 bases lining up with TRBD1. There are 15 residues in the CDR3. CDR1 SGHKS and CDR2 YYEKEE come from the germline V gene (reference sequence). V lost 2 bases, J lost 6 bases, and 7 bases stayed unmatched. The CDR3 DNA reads TGTGCCAGCAGCTTAACAGGGGACGTATCCGGGGAGCTGTTTTTT. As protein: CASSLTGDVSGELFF.